A single sample gave rise to the 23 T cell receptor beta chains below, sequenced in a study of blood T cell repertoires in COVID-19. Data came from immunoSEQ multiplex PCR; TCRdb stores just in-frame clones and leaves some out. The table lists around 100,000 clones, 75% to 90% of them singletons. The sequencing sample was made of peripheral blood. Source of these receptors: a man older than 75 with acute or convalescent COVID-19.

V and J are TRBV7-9 and TRBJ2-7; 8 bases are a match to TRBD2. The CDR3 contains 16 residues. Germline V CDR1 and CDR2: SEHNR, FQNEAQ (reference sequence). V lost 1 base, J lost 6 bases, and 11 bases stayed unmatched. The CDR3 bases are TGTGCCAGCAGCTTAGGGGGTAGCGGGAACCCCCTCGAGCAGTACTTC. Translating it yields CASSLGGSGNPLEQYF.

The gene calls are TRBV4-3 and TRBJ1-2, with 7 bases lining up with TRBD1. J gave up 4 bases and V 1 base, and 6 bases lay outside the gene matches. The CDR3 runs 15 residues. Germline CDR1 is LGHNA and CDR2 is YSLEER. The CDR3 protein is CASSQVGGQSYGYTF. The DNA of the CDR3 is TGCGCCAGCAGCCAAGTTGGGGGACAGTCCTATGGCTACACCTTC.

This sequence joins TRBV7-8 and TRBJ2-2; no clear D. CDR1 is SGHVS, CDR2 FQNEAQ, per germline. This CDR3 is built from 12 residues. V lost 5 bases, J lost 7 bases, and 8 bases lay in between. This CDR3 is CASSLLLGELFF. In DNA form, the CDR3 reads TGTGCCAGCAGCCTCTTACTCGGGGAGCTGTTTTTT.

DNA for the CDR3: TGTGCCACCAGTGATGTGGGACTAGCGGGAGGGTACCCCGGGGAGCTGTTTTTT. Translated: CATSDVGLAGGYPGELFF. The chain carries TRBV24-1 and TRBJ2-2, with 16 bases matching TRBD2. V lost 3 bases to trimming and J lost 6 bases; unmatched junction nucleotides: 6. CDR1 KGHDR and CDR2 SFDVKD come from the germline V gene. CDR3 length: 18 amino acids.

The chain is built from TRBV21-1 and TRBJ2-1; the D call of TRBD2 is as the table states it, not checked on the DNA. TRBV21-1 is a documented pseudogene. The CDR3 runs to 17 residues. The CDR3 region is CASSNRGGRGSYNEQFF. CDR3 bases: TGTGCCAGCAGCAACCGAGGGGGGAGGGGCTCCTACAATGAGCAGTTCTTC.

J is TRBJ1-2 and V is TRBV2; D perhaps matches TRBD1 (6 bases). Germline V lookup: CDR1 SNHLY, CDR2 FYNNEI. The CDR3 is 14 amino acids. V was trimmed by 3 bases and J by 4 bases, leaving 12 bases between them. The CDR3 DNA reads as TGTGCCAGCAGTGAGATAGGGGGTCCCTATGGCTACACCTTC. Translated, it gives CASSEIGGPYGYTF.

V is TRBV3-1 (or the pseudogene TRBV3-2) and J is TRBJ1-1; 8 nucleotides agree with TRBD1. Germline V CDR1 and CDR2: LGHDT, YNNKEL (reference sequence). This CDR3 has 16 residues. V gave up 5 bases and J gave up 5 bases; unmatched junction bases: 13. The CDR3 DNA reads TGTGCCAGCAGCTCCCAGTTTACAGGGGGTGATACTGAAGCTTTCTTT. It is translated as CASSSQFTGGDTEAFF.

The chain uses TRBV28 and TRBJ1-6; TRBD1 matches 10 bases. Trimming removed 9 bases from V and 11 bases from J; junction bases left unmatched: 16. Germline-derived CDR1 and CDR2 are MDHEN and SYDVKM. The CDR3 sequence is 16 residues long. CDR3 DNA sequence: TGTGCCAGTCACTCGGGGACACCGGGACAGGGGCCACCCCTCCACTTT. This translates into CASHSGTPGQGPPLHF.

This rearrangement joins TRBV5-5 to TRBJ2-7; 12 bases align to TRBD2. The germline V gene encodes CDR1 SGHKS and CDR2 YYEKEE (reference sequence). J lost 7 bases, V lost 1 base, and 12 bases had no gene match. The CDR3 extends over 17 amino acids. The CDR3 reads CASSLLASGRALGEQYF. The CDR3 DNA follows: TGTGCCAGCAGCTTGTTAGCTAGCGGGAGGGCCCTCGGGGAGCAGTACTTC.

This clone appeared once. The gene calls are TRBV27 and TRBJ2-1, with 8 bases matching TRBD2. CDR1 is MNHEY, CDR2 SMNVEV, per germline (reference sequence). The CDR3 extends over 14 amino acids. Trimming at V came to 6 bases and at J to 4 bases, leaving 5 bases not matched to a gene. The CDR3 here is CASSELAAYNEQFF. As DNA, the CDR3 is TGTGCCAGCAGCGAACTAGCGGCTTACAATGAGCAGTTCTTC.

The chain joins TRBV6-2 or TRBV6-3 to TRBJ2-3; 9 nucleotides line up with TRBD2. CDR3 length: 16 residues. The ends lost 6 bases at V and 4 bases at J; junction bases unmatched: 11. In germline, CDR1 is MNHEY, CDR2 SVGEGT. The CDR3 DNA follows: TGTGCCAGCAGCAAATTAGCGGGAGTTTCAGCAGATACGCAGTATTTT. Translating gives CASSKLAGVSADTQYF.

The chain has TRBV13 and TRBJ2-3; D is uncertain. The CDR3 is 15 residues long. V lost 5 bases, J lost 6 bases, and 18 bases lay in between. CDR1 is PRHDT, CDR2 FYEKMQ, per germline (reference sequence). The CDR3 DNA sequence: TGTGCCAGCAGCCACTCCAACCAGGCTGCGGATACGCAGTATTTT. Translating gives CASSHSNQAADTQYF.

CDR3 DNA sequence: TGTGCCAGCAGTTTGAAGCGGCGAGAGACCCAGTACTTC. Translating it yields CASSLKRRETQYF. The rearrangement links TRBV12-3 or TRBV12-4 to TRBJ2-5, with D perhaps matching TRBD2 (5 bases). The V end was cut by 3 bases, the J end by 4 bases, with 9 bases between. There are 13 residues in the CDR3.

The chain links TRBV7-2 to TRBJ2-7, with 9 bases that match TRBD1. The CDR3 covers 14 residues. Germline V CDR1 and CDR2: SGHTA, FQGNSA. V lost 2 bases to trimming and J lost 5 bases; unmatched junction nucleotides: 4. CDR3 nucleotides: TGTGCCAGCAGCTTAAACAGGGGGCGCAACGAGCAGTACTTC. It specifies CASSLNRGRNEQYF.

This chain uses TRBV29-1 with TRBJ2-7; no reliable D call. Per germline, CDR1 SQVTM and CDR2 ANQGSEA. Trimming removed 3 bases from V and 3 bases from J, with 6 bases in between. The CDR3 extends over 11 amino acids. In DNA form, the CDR3 reads TGCAGCGTTGAGGCAGGCTACGAGCAGTACTTC. This translates into CSVEAGYEQYF.

The V and J genes are TRBV5-4 and TRBJ2-5, with D possibly matching TRBD2 (6 bases). V lost 3 bases to trimming and J lost 2 bases, with 17 bases between them. This CDR3 spans 16 amino acids. Germline-derived CDR1 and CDR2 are SGHNT and YYREEE (reference sequence). CDR3 sequence reads: CASSSRTGLAQETQYF. The CDR3 DNA reads TGTGCCAGCAGCTCCCGAACGGGACTTGCACAAGAGACCCAGTACTTC.

This rearrangement joins TRBV19 to TRBJ2-5, with 9 bases lining up with TRBD2. CDR1 LNHDA and CDR2 SQIVND come from the germline V gene (reference sequence). V lost 8 bases to trimming and J lost 2 bases; unmatched junction nucleotides: 6. The length of the CDR3 is 14 residues. CDR3 in amino acids: CASSRGGGQETQYF. CDR3 DNA sequence: TGTGCCAGTTCCCGCGGGGGGGGACAAGAGACCCAGTACTTC.

The chain links TRBV27 to TRBJ2-2; 8 nucleotides line up with TRBD2. J gave up 1 base and V 5 bases, and 9 bases lay outside the gene matches. The length of the CDR3 is 17 residues. Looked up from germline, CDR1 is MNHEY and CDR2 is SMNVEV (reference sequence). CDR3 in DNA: TGTGCCAGCAGTATTGTCCGGGGGACTAGGAACACCGGGGAGCTGTTTTTT. Its protein is CASSIVRGTRNTGELFF.

The rearrangement joins TRBV5-1 to TRBJ2-6; weak D call: TRBD1 (6 bases). The V gene's germline CDR1 is SGHRS and CDR2 YFSETQ. There are 17 residues in the CDR3. V dropped 4 bases and J dropped 0 bases, with 14 bases sitting between them. This chain's CDR3 is CASSPGTLISGANVLTF. The DNA for the CDR3 is TGCGCCAGCAGCCCGGGGACACTAATCTCTGGGGCCAACGTCCTGACTTTC.

There are a few counts of this clone. The chain employs TRBV9 and TRBJ1-6, with 7 bases matching TRBD1. CDR1 SGDLS and CDR2 YYNGEE come from the germline V gene. The junction had 3 bases not matched to a gene; V was cut back by 3 bases and J by 6 bases. The CDR3 is made up of 14 amino acids. As DNA, the CDR3 is TGTGCCAGCAGCGCGGGACAGATTAATTCACCCCTCCACTTT. It encodes CASSAGQINSPLHF.

The V call is TRBV5-5, the J call TRBJ1-1, with a tentative D call TRBD1 (5 bases). V was clipped by 4 bases and J by 0 bases, with 19 bases between them. The CDR3 consists of 17 residues. The germline V gene encodes CDR1 SGHKS and CDR2 YYEKEE (reference sequence). CDR3 sequence: CASSPHLQAVMNTEAFF. The DNA for the CDR3 is TGTGCCAGCAGCCCACACCTACAGGCAGTCATGAACACTGAAGCTTTCTTT.

J is TRBJ2-6 and V is TRBV11-2, with D tentatively TRBD1 (5 bases). The CDR3 runs to 13 residues. Germline CDR1 reads SGHAT; CDR2 reads FQNNGV. Trimming pared 8 bases from V and 4 bases from J, leaving 9 bases between. CDR3 coding DNA: TGTGCCAGCTTGGGGCCCGGGGCCAACGTCCTGACTTTC. Residues: CASLGPGANVLTF.

The chain is built from TRBV7-9 and TRBJ1-4; TRBD1 aligns across 7 bases. With V trimmed by 4 bases and J by 6 bases, 8 bases remained unmatched. This CDR3 comprises 15 residues. CDR1 is SEHNR and CDR2 is FQNEAQ in the germline V gene (reference sequence). The CDR3 coding sequence is TGTGCCAGCAGCTCCAGGACAGGACGAGATGAAAAACTGTTTTTT. It codes for CASSSRTGRDEKLFF.